Shown below are 13 T cell receptor beta chains from a single sample sequenced in a study of T cells in Graves' hyperthyroidism and ophthalmopathy. Amplified regions were TCR beta CDR3 sequences from RNA transcripts. The HTBI primer set was used in a first-round RT-PCR of the TCR CDR3. MiXCR, applied by TCRdb to the multiplex PCR reads, yields one record per CDR3 protein. The table shows hundreds of thousands of distinct CDR3 sequences, with under 15% occurring only once. Sequenced: blood. The receptor set was obtained from a woman between 40 and 55 years old with Graves' ophthalmopathy.

This clonotype was seen a handful of times. The CDR3, as DNA: TGTGCCAGCAGCCAAGAAGGGAGGTTACAGACCGGGGAGCTGTTTTTT. This gives the protein CASSQEGRLQTGELFF. The rearrangement links TRBV4-2 to TRBJ2-2; tentative D call: TRBD2 (6 bases). V dropped 0 bases and J dropped 5 bases, with 13 bases sitting between them. The CDR3 loop spans 16 amino acids. The V gene's germline CDR1 is LGHNA and CDR2 YNFKEQ.

This clonotype was detected many times. The rearrangement uses TRBV29-1 and TRBJ2-5; 12 bases align to TRBD2. V gave up 2 bases and J gave up 0 bases; unmatched junction bases: 7. In germline, CDR1 is SQVTM, CDR2 ANQGSEA. The CDR3 length is 17 residues. The CDR3 sequence: CSVETGWTSGNQETQYF. The CDR3 bases are TGCAGCGTTGAAACCGGTTGGACTAGCGGGAACCAAGAGACCCAGTACTTC.

This clonotype was seen a few times. The CDR3 DNA is TGTGCCAGCAGTTTTGGGCATACGAACTACGAGCAGTACTTC. Its protein is CASSFGHTNYEQYF. This chain links TRBV28 with TRBJ2-7; D is unclear. CDR3 length: 14 amino acids. From germline, CDR1 is MDHEN and CDR2 SYDVKM. The V and J ends lost 3 bases and 3 bases respectively, with 12 bases between them.

The CDR3 DNA follows: TGTGCCAGTAGCGGGGGCCATGAGCAGTTCTTC. Encoded protein: CASSGGHEQFF. The chain combines TRBV19 with TRBJ2-1, with D perhaps matching TRBD1 or TRBD2 (6 bases each). CDR3 size: 11 residues. V lost 6 bases, J lost 8 bases, and 8 bases lay in between. The V gene's germline CDR1 is LNHDA and CDR2 SQIVND (reference sequence).

This clonotype was seen ten or more times. The chain has TRBV6-1 and TRBJ2-2; D not resolved. This CDR3 is built from 15 residues. The germline V gene encodes CDR1 MNHNS and CDR2 SASEGT. V lost 6 bases, J lost 1 base, and 12 bases lay in between. The CDR3 sequence: CASRERFGNTGELFF. The CDR3 bases are TGTGCCAGCAGAGAAAGGTTTGGGAACACCGGGGAGCTGTTTTTT.

This clonotype was counted between two and nine times. The chain employs TRBV3-1 and TRBJ1-6; TRBD1 matches 9 bases. The CDR3 sequence is 16 residues long. The V gene's germline CDR1 is LGHDT and CDR2 YNNKEL (reference sequence). Trimming took 5 bases from V and 7 from J; bases not matched to a gene: 9. In nucleotides, the CDR3 is TGTGCCAGCAGCACTCGGACAGGGGTGATCAATTCACCCCTCCACTTT. Its translation is CASSTRTGVINSPLHF.

This clonotype was recorded many times. The chain is built from TRBV5-1 and TRBJ1-1; a possible D gene is TRBD1 (5 bases). The length of the CDR3 is 15 residues. V was pared by 4 bases and J by 0 bases, with 13 bases between. Germline CDR1 SGHRS, CDR2 YFSETQ. The CDR3 DNA is TGCGCCAGCAGCGCCGGGACGAGAATGAACACTGAAGCTTTCTTT. As protein: CASSAGTRMNTEAFF.

This clonotype was seen at least ten times. The V and J genes are TRBV30 and TRBJ1-3, with a possible D match to TRBD1 (5 bases). The germline gives CDR1 GTSNPN, CDR2 SVGIG (reference sequence). The CDR3 has 15 residues. Deletions cut 3 bases from V and 0 bases from J, with 12 bases between. CDR3 sequence (DNA): TGTGCCTGGAGCAGACAGAGAGACTCTGGAAACACCATATATTTT. It specifies CAWSRQRDSGNTIYF.

There are many counts of this clonotype. This chain connects TRBV20-1 to TRBJ1-1; D is ambiguous. Germline V lookup: CDR1 DFQATT, CDR2 SNEGSKA (reference sequence). The CDR3 contains 11 residues. With 3 bases removed from V and 2 bases from J, the gap between germline ends came to 4 bases. The CDR3 loop reads CSASTNTEAFF. The CDR3 nucleotides are TGCAGTGCTAGTACTAACACTGAAGCTTTCTTT.

This clonotype occurred many times. This rearrangement joins TRBV11-2 to TRBJ2-7; 12 bases fit TRBD2. J gave up 5 bases and V 0 bases, and 5 bases lay outside the gene matches. The V gene's germline CDR1 is SGHAT and CDR2 FQNNGV. The CDR3 sequence is 16 residues long. CDR3 region: CASSLDQTSGSHEQYF. The DNA for the CDR3 is TGTGCCAGCAGCTTAGATCAGACTAGCGGGAGCCACGAGCAGTACTTC.

The V call is TRBV12-5, the J call TRBJ1-2; D ambiguous. The V end lost 7 bases, the J end lost 1 base, and 7 bases lay between the germline ends. CDR3 length equals 12 residues. CDR1 is LGHNT, CDR2 FRNRAP, per germline. CDR3 DNA: TGTGCTAGTGCCCAAAGTAACTATGGCTACACCTTC. Amino acids: CASAQSNYGYTF.

Many counts were recorded for this clonotype. The chain couples TRBV28 to TRBJ1-1; D uncertain. V was cut by 2 bases and J by 0 bases, with 10 bases left in between. The length of the CDR3 is 15 residues. Germline V lookup: CDR1 MDHEN, CDR2 SYDVKM. Written as DNA, the CDR3 is TGTGCCAGCAGTTTAAGCAGACCTATGAACACTGAAGCTTTCTTT. Translating gives CASSLSRPMNTEAFF.

This sequence joins TRBV19 and TRBJ2-2; TRBD2 agrees at 10 bases. Germline V gene lookup returns CDR1 LNHDA and CDR2 SQIVND (reference sequence). J was trimmed by 0 bases and V by 1 base; bases with no gene match: 2. This CDR3 is 17 amino acids long. The CDR3 region has the DNA TGTGCCAGTAGTATAGGTAGCGGGAGGCCGAACACCGGGGAGCTGTTTTTT. Its protein is CASSIGSGRPNTGELFF.